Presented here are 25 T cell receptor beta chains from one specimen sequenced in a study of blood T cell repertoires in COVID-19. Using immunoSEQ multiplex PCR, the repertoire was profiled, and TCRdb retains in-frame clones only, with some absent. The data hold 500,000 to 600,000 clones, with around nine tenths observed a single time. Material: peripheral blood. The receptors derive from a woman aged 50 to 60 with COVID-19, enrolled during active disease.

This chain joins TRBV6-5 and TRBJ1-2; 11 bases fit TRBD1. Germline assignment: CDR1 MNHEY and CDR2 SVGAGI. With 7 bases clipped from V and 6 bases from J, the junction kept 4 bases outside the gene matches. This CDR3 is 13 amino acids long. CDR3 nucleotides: TGTGCCAGCAAAGGACAGGGGGCACATGGCTACACCTTC. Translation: CASKGQGAHGYTF.

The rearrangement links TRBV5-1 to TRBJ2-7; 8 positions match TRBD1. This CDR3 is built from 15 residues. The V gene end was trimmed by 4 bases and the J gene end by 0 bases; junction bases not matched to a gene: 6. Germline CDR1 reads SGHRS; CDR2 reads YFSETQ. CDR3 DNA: TGCGCCAGCAGCCCGGGACAGGCGAGCTCCTACGAGCAGTACTTC. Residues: CASSPGQASSYEQYF.

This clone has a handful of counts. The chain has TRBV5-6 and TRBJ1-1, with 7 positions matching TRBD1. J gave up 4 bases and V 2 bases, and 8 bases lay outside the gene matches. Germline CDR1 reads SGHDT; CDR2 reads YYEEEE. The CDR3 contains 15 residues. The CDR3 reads CASSLPLAGGTEAFF. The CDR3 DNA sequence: TGTGCCAGCAGCTTACCCCTCGCAGGGGGCACTGAAGCTTTCTTT.

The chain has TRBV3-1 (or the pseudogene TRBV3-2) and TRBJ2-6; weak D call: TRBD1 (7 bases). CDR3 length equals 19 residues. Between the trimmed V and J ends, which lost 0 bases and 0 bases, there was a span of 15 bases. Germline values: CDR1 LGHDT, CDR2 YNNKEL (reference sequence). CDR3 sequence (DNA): TGTGCCAGCAGCCAAGATGTGGCAGGGGGACTCTCTGGGGCCAACGTCCTGACTTTC. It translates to CASSQDVAGGLSGANVLTF.

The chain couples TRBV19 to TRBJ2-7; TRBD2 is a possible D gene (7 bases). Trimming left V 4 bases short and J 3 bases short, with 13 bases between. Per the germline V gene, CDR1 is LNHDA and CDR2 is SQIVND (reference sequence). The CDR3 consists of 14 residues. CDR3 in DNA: TGTGCCAGTAGTAAGGGGGGGACGGGCTACGAGCAGTACTTC. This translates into CASSKGGTGYEQYF.

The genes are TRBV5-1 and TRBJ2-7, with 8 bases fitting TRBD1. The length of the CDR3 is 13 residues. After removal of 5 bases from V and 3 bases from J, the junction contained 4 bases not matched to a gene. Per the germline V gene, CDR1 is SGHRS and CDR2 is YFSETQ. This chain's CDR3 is CASSSDRDYEQYF. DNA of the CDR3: TGCGCCAGCAGTTCGGACAGGGACTACGAGCAGTACTTC.

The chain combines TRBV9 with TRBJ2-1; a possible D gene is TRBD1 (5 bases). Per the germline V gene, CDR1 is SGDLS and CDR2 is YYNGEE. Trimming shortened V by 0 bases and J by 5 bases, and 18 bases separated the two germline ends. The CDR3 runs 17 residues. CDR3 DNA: TGTGCCAGCAGCGTAGATGGGCTGGGGTCAGGGAACAATGAGCAGTTCTTC. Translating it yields CASSVDGLGSGNNEQFF.

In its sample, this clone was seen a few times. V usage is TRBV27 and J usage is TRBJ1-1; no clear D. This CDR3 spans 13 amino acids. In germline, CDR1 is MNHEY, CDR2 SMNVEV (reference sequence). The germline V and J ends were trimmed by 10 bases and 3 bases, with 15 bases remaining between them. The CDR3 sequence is CATRSGGHTEAFF. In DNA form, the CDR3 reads TGTGCCACCCGCTCTGGAGGACACACTGAAGCTTTCTTT.

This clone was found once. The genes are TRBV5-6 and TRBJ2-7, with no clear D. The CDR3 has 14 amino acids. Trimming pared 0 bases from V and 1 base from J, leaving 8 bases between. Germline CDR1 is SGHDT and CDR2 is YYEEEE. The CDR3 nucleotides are TGTGCCAGCAGCTTGGATCCCGGTTCCTACGAGCAGTACTTC. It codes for CASSLDPGSYEQYF.

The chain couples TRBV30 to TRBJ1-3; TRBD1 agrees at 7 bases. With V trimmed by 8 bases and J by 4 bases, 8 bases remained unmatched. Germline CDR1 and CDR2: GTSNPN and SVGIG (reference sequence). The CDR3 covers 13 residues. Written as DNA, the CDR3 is TGTGCCCTGGGCAGGGACAGAGGAAACACCATATATTTT. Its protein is CALGRDRGNTIYF.

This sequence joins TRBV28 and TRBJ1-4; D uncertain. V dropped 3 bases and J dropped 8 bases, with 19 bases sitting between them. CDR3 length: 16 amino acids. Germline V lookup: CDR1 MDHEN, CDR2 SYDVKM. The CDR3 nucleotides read TGTGCCAGCAGTTTGTTCCTCGGCGGATATGGGGAAAAACTGTTTTTT. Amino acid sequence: CASSLFLGGYGEKLFF.

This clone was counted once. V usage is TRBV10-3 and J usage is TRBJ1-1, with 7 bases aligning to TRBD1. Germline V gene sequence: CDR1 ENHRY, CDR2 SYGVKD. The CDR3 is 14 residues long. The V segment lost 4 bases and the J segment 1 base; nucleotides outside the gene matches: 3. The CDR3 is CAISARTGNTEAFF. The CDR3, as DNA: TGTGCCATCAGTGCCCGGACAGGGAACACTGAAGCTTTCTTT.

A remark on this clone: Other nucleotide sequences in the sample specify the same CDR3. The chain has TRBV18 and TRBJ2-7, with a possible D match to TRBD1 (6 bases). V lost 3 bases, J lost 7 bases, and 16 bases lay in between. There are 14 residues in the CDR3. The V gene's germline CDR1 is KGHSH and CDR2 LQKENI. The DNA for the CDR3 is TGTGCCAGCTCACCGCGGCAGGGGCGAAGGGAGCAGTACTTC. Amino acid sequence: CASSPRQGRREQYF.

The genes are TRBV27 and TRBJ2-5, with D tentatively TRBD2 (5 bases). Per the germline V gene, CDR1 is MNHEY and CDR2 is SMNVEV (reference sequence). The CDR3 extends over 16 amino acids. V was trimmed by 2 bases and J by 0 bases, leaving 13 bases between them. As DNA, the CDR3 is TGTGCCAGCAGTTTAGAGGGTCTAGTAAACCAAGAGACCCAGTACTTC. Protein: CASSLEGLVNQETQYF.

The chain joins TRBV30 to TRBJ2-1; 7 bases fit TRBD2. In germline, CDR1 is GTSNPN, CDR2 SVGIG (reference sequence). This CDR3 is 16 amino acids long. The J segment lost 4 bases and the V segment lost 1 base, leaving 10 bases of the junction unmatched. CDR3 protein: CAWSGLNGGFYNEQFF. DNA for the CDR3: TGTGCCTGGAGTGGTCTTAACGGGGGGTTTTACAATGAGCAGTTCTTC.

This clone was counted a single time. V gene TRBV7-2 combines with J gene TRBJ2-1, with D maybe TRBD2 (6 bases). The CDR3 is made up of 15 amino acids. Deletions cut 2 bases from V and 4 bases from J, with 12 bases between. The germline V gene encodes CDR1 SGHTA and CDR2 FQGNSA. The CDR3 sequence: CASSLTAGNYNEQFF. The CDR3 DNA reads TGTGCCAGCAGCTTAACCGCGGGGAATTACAATGAGCAGTTCTTC.

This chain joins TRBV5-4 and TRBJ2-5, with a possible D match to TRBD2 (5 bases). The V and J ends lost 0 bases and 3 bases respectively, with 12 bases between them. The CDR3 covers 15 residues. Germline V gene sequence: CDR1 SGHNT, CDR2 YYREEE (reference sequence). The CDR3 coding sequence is TGTGCCAGCAGCTTGGACGGGGTGGTGGAAGAGACCCAGTACTTC. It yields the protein CASSLDGVVEETQYF.

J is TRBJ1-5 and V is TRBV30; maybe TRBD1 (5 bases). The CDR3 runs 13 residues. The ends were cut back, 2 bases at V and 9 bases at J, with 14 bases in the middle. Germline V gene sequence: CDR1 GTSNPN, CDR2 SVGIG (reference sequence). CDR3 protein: CAWSMGGRLPQHF. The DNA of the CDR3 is TGTGCCTGGAGTATGGGGGGACGATTGCCCCAGCATTTT.

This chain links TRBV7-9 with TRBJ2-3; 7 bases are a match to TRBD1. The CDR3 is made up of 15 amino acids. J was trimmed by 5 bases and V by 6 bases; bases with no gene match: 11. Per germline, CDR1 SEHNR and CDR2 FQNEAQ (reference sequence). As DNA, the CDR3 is TGTGCCAGCAGTTTAACCGGGACAGTCAGAGATACGCAGTATTTT. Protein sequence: CASSLTGTVRDTQYF.

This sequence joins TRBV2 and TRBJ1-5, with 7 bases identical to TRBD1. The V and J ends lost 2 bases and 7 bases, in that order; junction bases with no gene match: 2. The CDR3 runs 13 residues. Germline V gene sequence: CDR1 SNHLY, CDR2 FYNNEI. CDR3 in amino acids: CASSERGPQPQHF. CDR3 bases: TGTGCCAGCAGTGAAAGGGGGCCCCAGCCCCAGCATTTT.

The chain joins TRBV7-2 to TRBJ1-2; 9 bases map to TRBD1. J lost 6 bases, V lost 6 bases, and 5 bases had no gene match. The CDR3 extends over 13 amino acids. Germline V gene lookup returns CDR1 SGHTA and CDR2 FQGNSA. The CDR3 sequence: CASSSGQGDGYTF. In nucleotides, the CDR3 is TGTGCCAGCAGTTCGGGACAGGGAGATGGCTACACCTTC.

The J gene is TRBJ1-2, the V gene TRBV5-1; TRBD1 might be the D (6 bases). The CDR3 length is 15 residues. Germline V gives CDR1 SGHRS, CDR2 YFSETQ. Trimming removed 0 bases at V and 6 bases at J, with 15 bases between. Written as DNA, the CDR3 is TGCGCCAGCAGCTTGGCCCCGTCAGGGGCGGATGGCTACACCTTC. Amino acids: CASSLAPSGADGYTF. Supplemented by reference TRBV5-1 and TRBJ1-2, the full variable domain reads KAGVTQTPRYLIKTRGQQVTLSCSPISGHRSVSWYQQTPGQGLQFLFEYFSETQRNKGNFPGRFSGRQFSNSRSEMNVSTLELGDSALYLCASSLAPSGADGYTFGSGTRLTVV.

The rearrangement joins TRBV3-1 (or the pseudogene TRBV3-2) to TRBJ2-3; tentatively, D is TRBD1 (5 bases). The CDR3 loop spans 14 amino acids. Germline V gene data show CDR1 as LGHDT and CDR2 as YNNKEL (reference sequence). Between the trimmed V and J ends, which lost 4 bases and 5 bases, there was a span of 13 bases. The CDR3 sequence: CASSPTLRGDTQYF. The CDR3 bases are TGTGCCAGCAGCCCAACCTTAAGGGGAGATACGCAGTATTTT.

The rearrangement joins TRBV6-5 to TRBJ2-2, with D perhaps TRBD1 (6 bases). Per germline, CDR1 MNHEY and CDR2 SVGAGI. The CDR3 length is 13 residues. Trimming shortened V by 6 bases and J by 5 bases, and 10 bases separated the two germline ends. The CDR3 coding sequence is TGTGCCAGCAGGGTCGGGACAACCGGGGAGCTGTTTTTT. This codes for CASRVGTTGELFF.

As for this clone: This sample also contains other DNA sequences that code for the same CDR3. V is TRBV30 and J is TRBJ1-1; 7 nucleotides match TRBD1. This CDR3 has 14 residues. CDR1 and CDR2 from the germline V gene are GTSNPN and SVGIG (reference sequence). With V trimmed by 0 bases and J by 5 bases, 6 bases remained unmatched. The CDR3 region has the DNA TGTGCCTGGAGTGTATCCAGGGGGAATACTGAAGCTTTCTTT. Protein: CAWSVSRGNTEAFF.